This T cell receptor beta chain was retrieved from a study of beta chain features in type 1 diabetes. This clone was counted between two and nine times. The CDR3 length is 15 residues. Germline V lookup: CDR1 LGHNA, CDR2 YNFKEQ. V shed 7 bases and J shed 3 bases, with 16 bases lying between them. The isolated RNA, all of it, was reverse transcribed, so expressed TCRB transcripts were what got sequenced. The data were produced by immunoSEQ multiplex PCR, yet TCRdb's version contains in-frame clones alone and is incomplete. This sample yields 150,000 to 190,000 clones, of which around 8.5% are seen a single time; 0.65% belongs to the top ten.

The receptor's source is a young man in good health. The specimen sequenced was central memory CD4+ T cells from blood. The V and J genes are TRBV4-2 and TRBJ2-1, with D possibly TRBD2 on 5 matching bases. The CDR3 loop reads CASKIRDRDYNEQFF. CDR3 DNA: TGTGCCAGCAAAATCCGGGATCGCGACTACAATGAGCAGTTCTTC.